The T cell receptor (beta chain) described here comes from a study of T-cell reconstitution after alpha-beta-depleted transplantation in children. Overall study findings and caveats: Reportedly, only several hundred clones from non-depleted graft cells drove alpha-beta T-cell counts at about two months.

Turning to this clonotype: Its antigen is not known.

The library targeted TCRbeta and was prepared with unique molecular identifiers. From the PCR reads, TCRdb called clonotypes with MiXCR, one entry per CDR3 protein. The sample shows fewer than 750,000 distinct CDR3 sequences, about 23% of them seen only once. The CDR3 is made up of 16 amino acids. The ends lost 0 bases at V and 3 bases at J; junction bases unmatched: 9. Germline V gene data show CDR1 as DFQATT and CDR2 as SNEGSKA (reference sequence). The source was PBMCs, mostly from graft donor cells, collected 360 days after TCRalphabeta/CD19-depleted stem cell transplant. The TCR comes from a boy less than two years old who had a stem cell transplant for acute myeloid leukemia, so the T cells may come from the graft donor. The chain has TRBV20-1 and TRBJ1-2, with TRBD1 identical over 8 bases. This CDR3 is CSARDRPGGADYGYTF. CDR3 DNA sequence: TGCAGTGCTAGAGATCGGCCAGGGGGCGCGGACTATGGCTACACCTTC.